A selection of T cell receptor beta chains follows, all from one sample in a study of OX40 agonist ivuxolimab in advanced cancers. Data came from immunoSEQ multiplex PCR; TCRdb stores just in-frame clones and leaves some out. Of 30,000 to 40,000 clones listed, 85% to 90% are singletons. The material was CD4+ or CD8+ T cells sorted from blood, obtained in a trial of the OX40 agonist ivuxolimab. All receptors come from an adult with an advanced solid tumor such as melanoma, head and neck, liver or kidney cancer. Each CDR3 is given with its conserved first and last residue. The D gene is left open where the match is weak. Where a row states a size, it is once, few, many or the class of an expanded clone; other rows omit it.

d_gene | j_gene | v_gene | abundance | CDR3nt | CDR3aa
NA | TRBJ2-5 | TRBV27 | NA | TGTGCCAGCAGTCCGTACCAAGAGACCCAGTACTTC | CASSPYQETQYF
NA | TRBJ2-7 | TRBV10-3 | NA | TGTGCCATCAGCGGCACTCTCGTCGGTCCCGAGCAGTACTTC | CAISGTLVGPEQYF
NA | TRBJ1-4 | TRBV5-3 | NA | TGTGCCAGAAGGCGAGACAGCGGAACCGAAAAACTGTTTTTT | CARRRDSGTEKLFF
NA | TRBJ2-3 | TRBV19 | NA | TGTGCCAGTAGTAGTCCCCAGGCGTTGTCCACAGATACGCAGTATTTT | CASSSPQALSTDTQYF
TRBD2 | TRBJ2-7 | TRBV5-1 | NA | TGCGCCAGCAGCTTGGTAATAGCGGGGGCCTACGAGCAGTACTTC | CASSLVIAGAYEQYF
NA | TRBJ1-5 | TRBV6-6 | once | TGTGCCAGCAGTTATGTGGGAGACAATCAGCCCCAGCATTTT | CASSYVGDNQPQHF
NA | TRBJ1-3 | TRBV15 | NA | TGTGCCACCAGTGTGAGGACTGGAAACACCATATATTTT | CATSVRTGNTIYF
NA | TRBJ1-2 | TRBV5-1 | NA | TGCGCCAGCAGCTTGGCCCCTACAAATTCCGTTGGCTACACCTTC | CASSLAPTNSVGYTF
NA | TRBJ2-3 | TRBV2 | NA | TGTGCCAGCAGTCTACTAGTGACCGCAGATACGCAGTATTTT | CASSLLVTADTQYF
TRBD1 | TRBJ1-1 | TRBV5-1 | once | TGCGCCAGCAGCGTGGACAGGGGGCTAAGTGAGACTGAAGCTTTCTTT | CASSVDRGLSETEAFF
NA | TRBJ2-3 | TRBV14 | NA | TGTGCCAGCAGCCAATCAGTAACCTACACAGATACGCAGTATTTT | CASSQSVTYTDTQYF
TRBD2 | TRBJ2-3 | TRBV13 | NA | TGTGCATGGCGGGGGGCCAACACAGATACGCAGTATTTT | CAWRGANTDTQYF
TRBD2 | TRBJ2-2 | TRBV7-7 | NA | TGTGCTAGCAGCTCGGGACTAGCGGGGGTAACGAACACCGGGGAGCTGTTTTTT | CASSSGLAGVTNTGELFF
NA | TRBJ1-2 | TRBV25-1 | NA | TGTGCCAGCAGCGAGGGGACGTTTCGGAACTATGGCTACACCTTC | CASSEGTFRNYGYTF
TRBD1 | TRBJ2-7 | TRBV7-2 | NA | TGTGCCAGCAGCTGGGCCCAGGGACAGCACTACGAGCAGTACTTC | CASSWAQGQHYEQYF
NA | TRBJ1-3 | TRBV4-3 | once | TGCGCCAGCAGCCAAGGGGGAGGGGTCTCTGGAAACACCATATATTTT | CASSQGGGVSGNTIYF
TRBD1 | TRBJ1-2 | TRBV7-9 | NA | TGTGCCAGCAGCCTCGAGACAGGGGCCGATGGCTACACCTTC | CASSLETGADGYTF
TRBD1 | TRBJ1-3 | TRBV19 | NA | TGTGCCAGTAGTCCCGGGACAGGTGGAAACACCATATATTTT | CASSPGTGGNTIYF
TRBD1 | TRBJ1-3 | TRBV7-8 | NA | TGTGCCAGCAGACAGGGGGCAAAGGGAAACACCATATATTTT | CASRQGAKGNTIYF
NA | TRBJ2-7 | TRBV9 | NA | TGTGCCAGCAGCGGATCAGGGGACTACGAGCAGTACTTC | CASSGSGDYEQYF
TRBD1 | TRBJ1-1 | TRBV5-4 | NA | TGTGCCAGCAGCGGAAACAGGGGGCGGAACACTGAAGCTTTCTTT | CASSGNRGRNTEAFF
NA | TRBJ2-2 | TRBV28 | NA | TGTGCCAGCAGTTCCCCAGCGTGGACAAACACCGGGGAGCTGTTTTTT | CASSSPAWTNTGELFF
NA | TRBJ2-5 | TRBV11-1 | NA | TGTGCCAGCAGCTTAGATAGTACACCCCAAGAGACCCAGTACTTC | CASSLDSTPQETQYF
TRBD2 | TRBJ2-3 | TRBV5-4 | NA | TGTGCCAGCAGCCGAGCGGGGGCAAGGGATACGCAGTATTTT | CASSRAGARDTQYF
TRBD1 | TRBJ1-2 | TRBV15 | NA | TGTGCCACCAGCAGAAGGACAGGGCTACCTTATGGCTACACCTTC | CATSRRTGLPYGYTF
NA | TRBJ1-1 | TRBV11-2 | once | TGTGCCAGCAGCCGTCCCTCCCGAAGTTCTAGCATGAACACTGAAGCTTTCTTT | CASSRPSRSSSMNTEAFF
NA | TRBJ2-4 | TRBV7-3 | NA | TGTGCCAGCAGCCGTTCCGGGGGAGCCAAAAACATTCAGTACTTC | CASSRSGGAKNIQYF
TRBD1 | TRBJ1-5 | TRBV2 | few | TGTGCCAGCAGGGTGCGGGAGGGGGCCAATCAGCCCCAGCATTTT | CASRVREGANQPQHF
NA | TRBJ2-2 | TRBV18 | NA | TGTGCCAGCTCACCGACAGGTCCCACCGGGGAGCTGTTTTTT | CASSPTGPTGELFF
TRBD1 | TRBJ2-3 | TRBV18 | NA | TGTGCCAGCTCACCAGGGACAGACACAGATACGCAGTATTTT | CASSPGTDTDTQYF
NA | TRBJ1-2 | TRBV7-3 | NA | TGTGCCAGCAGCTTAAGGGAACGCGAGGGCTACACCTTC | CASSLREREGYTF
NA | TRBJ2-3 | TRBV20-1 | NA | TGCAGTGCTAAAGGGGCAGATACGCAGTATTTT | CSAKGADTQYF
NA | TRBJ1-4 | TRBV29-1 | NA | TGCAGCGCCTATATCGGACTTTGGGGAACTAATGAAAAACTGTTTTTT | CSAYIGLWGTNEKLFF
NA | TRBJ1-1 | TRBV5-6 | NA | TGTGCCAGCAGCTTGGAACAGTTGAACACTGAAGCTTTCTTT | CASSLEQLNTEAFF
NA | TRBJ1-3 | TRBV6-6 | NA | TGTGCCACTAGTGAGGACACGGGAAACACCATATATTTT | CATSEDTGNTIYF
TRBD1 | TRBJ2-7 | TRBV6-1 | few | TGTGCCAGCAGTGTGGGACAGGGAGTTTACTTC | CASSVGQGVYF
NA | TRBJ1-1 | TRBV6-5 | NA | TGTGCCAGCACCCCCCTTCCCGCCCGTACGGCTTTCTTT | CASTPLPARTAFF
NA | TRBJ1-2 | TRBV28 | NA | TGTGCCAGCAGTCCCGGGTGGGGTATGGGGGGCTACACCTTC | CASSPGWGMGGYTF
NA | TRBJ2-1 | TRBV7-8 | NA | TGTGCCAGCAACCGACTAGTGGGGGGCTCCTACAATGAGCAGTTCTTC | CASNRLVGGSYNEQFF
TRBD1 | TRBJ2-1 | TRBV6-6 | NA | TGTGCCAGCAGTCCGCTTGACAGGGGACAGTTCTTC | CASSPLDRGQFF
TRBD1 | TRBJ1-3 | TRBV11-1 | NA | TGTGCCAGCAGCTCGGACAGGGGGTTTGGAAACACCATATATTTT | CASSSDRGFGNTIYF
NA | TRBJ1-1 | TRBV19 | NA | TGTGCCAGTAGGGTCCCGGGGGCGCGGACTGAAGCTTTCTTT | CASRVPGARTEAFF
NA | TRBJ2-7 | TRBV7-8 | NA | TGTGCCAGCAGCTCAGTGTGGGAGCAGTACTTC | CASSSVWEQYF
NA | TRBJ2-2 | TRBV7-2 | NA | TGTGCCAGCAGCTCCGATCATGGCGGGGAGCTGTTTTTT | CASSSDHGGELFF
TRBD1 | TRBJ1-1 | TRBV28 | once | TGTGCCAGCCGGACAGGTGAAAGGGACACTGAAGCTTTCTTT | CASRTGERDTEAFF
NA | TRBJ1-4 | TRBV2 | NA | TGTGCCAGCCACCTCGACCGAACTAATGAAAAACTGTTTTTT | CASHLDRTNEKLFF
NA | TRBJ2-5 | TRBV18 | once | TGTGCCAGCTCACCACCGGGCAGTAAAGAGACCCAGTACTTC | CASSPPGSKETQYF
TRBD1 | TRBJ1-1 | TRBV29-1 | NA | TGCAGCGTTTTCGGGACAGGGAACACTGAAGCTTTCTTT | CSVFGTGNTEAFF
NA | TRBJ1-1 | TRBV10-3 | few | TGTGCCATCAGTGGCTACACTGAAGCTTTCTTT | CAISGYTEAFF
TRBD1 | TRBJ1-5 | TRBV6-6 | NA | TGTGCCAGCAGTTACACCGGACAGGTGGGGGGGAGGCCCCAGCATTTT | CASSYTGQVGGRPQHF
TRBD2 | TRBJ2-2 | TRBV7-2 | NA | TGTGCCAGCAGCCGAGATTCGACTAGCGGCCGGGAGCTGTTTTTT | CASSRDSTSGRELFF
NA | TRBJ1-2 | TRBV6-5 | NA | TGTGCCAGCAGCCTGGGACGTGGGGCCCCTTATGGCTACACCTTC | CASSLGRGAPYGYTF
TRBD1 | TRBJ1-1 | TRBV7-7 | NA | TGTGCTAGCAGCTTGGAACAGGGGACTGAAGCTTTCTTT | CASSLEQGTEAFF
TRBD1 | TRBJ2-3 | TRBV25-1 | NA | TGTGCCAGCAGTCCCTTCGGACAGGGGACTAGCACAGATACGCAGTATTTT | CASSPFGQGTSTDTQYF
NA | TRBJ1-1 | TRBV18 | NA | TGTGCCAGCTCACCACTCGTGGGAAGCAACACTGAAGCTTTCTTT | CASSPLVGSNTEAFF
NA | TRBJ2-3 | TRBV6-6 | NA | TGTGCCAGCAGACTTCCAGGGGTTCGGACGCAGTATTTT | CASRLPGVRTQYF
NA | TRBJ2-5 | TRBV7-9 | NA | TGTGCCAGCAGCTTAGGGGGGGTTACCCAGTACTTC | CASSLGGVTQYF
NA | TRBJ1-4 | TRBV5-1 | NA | TGCGCCAGCAGCACGGCAGGGGTGGATGAAAAACTGTTTTTT | CASSTAGVDEKLFF